The 17 T cell receptor beta chains given below trace back to one sample, sequenced in a study of T cell responses to AZD1222 COVID-19 vaccine. Profiled with immunoSEQ multiplex PCR; TCRdb holds only in-frame clones, not every one. The data contain about 140,000 clones, 85% to 95% of them singletons. Here the sequenced sample was peripheral blood, taken on day 0 of MenACWY control vaccination. Receptor source: an adult in good health.

The J gene is TRBJ1-4, the V gene TRBV14; D call uncertain. Per germline, CDR1 SGHDN and CDR2 FVKESK. The CDR3 covers 15 residues. V lost 4 bases, J lost 6 bases, and 15 bases lay in between. CDR3 bases: TGTGCCAGCAGCCCCGGGTCTCCCCGTGATGAAAAACTGTTTTTT. As protein: CASSPGSPRDEKLFF. Complete variable domain (other parts from reference TRBV14 and TRBJ1-4): EAGVTQFPSHSVIEKGQTVTLRCDPISGHDNLYWYRRVMGKEIKFLLHFVKESKQDESGMPNNRFLAERTGGTYSTLKVQPAELEDSGVYFCASSPGSPRDEKLFFGSGTQLSVL.

V is TRBV2 and J is TRBJ1-2, with TRBD1 matching over 7 bases. Germline CDR1 SNHLY, CDR2 FYNNEI. The J segment lost 6 bases and the V segment lost 3 bases, leaving 1 base of the junction unmatched. The CDR3 is made up of 12 amino acids. The CDR3: CASSEDRHGYTF. CDR3 DNA: TGTGCCAGCAGTGAGGACAGGCATGGCTACACCTTC.

J is TRBJ2-1 and V is TRBV24-1; no firm D call. CDR1 is KGHDR and CDR2 is SFDVKD in the germline V gene. The CDR3 sequence is 13 residues long. V shed 3 bases and J shed 3 bases, with 5 bases lying between them. CDR3 sequence (DNA): TGTGCCACCAGTGATGTTCACTACAATGAGCAGTTCTTC. Protein: CATSDVHYNEQFF.

The rearrangement links TRBV28 to TRBJ2-7; D remains ambiguous. V shed 3 bases and J shed 0 bases, with 9 bases lying between them. Germline V gene lookup returns CDR1 MDHEN and CDR2 SYDVKM. The CDR3 extends over 14 amino acids. The CDR3 here is CASSLKGVSYEQYF. The DNA for the CDR3 is TGTGCCAGCAGTTTGAAGGGCGTCTCCTACGAGCAGTACTTC. The variable domain in full, completed from reference TRBV28 and TRBJ2-7, reads DVKVTQSSRYLVKRTGEKVFLECVQDMDHENMFWYRQDPGLGLRLIYFSYDVKMKEKGDIPEGYSVSREKKERFSLILESASTNQTSMYLCASSLKGVSYEQYFGPGTRLTVT.

V gene TRBV19 combines with J gene TRBJ2-1, with a possible D match to TRBD2 (6 bases). CDR3 length: 16 residues. Germline V gene data show CDR1 as LNHDA and CDR2 as SQIVND (reference sequence). Trimming took off 1 base at V and 3 bases at J, with 13 bases between the two ends. Written as DNA, the CDR3 is TGTGCCAGTAGTATAGTTACGGGAGCTTTCTACAATGAGCAGTTCTTC. Amino acid sequence: CASSIVTGAFYNEQFF.

The CDR3 is CASSKQGSDTIYF. CDR3 in DNA: TGCGCCAGCAGCAAACAGGGTTCGGACACCATATATTTT. The chain carries TRBV5-1 and TRBJ1-3; D is possibly TRBD1 (6 bases). Trimming stripped 4 bases from V and 8 bases from J, with 13 bases between. The CDR3 has 13 amino acids. Per germline, CDR1 SGHRS and CDR2 YFSETQ.

V is TRBV5-8 and J is TRBJ1-2; D ambiguous. The CDR3 totals 11 residues. CDR1 and CDR2 from the germline V gene are SGHTS and YDEGEE. Trimming took 4 bases from V and 5 from J, leaving 6 bases between them. The CDR3 bases are TGTGCCAGCAGCCCCTCGTATGGCTACACCTTC. This encodes CASSPSYGYTF.

Points on this clone: The junction and the germline gene differ at one end; a read error may be behind it. The genes are TRBV28 and TRBJ1-3; D possibly corresponds to TRBD1 (5 bases). The germline gives CDR1 MDHEN, CDR2 SYDVKM. CDR3 length equals 14 residues. In DNA, the CDR3 is TGTGCCAGCAGTTTAGTCGTTGCCGGGGCCAGCCGGGATTTT. Its translation: CASSLVVAGASRDF.

The J gene is TRBJ1-3, the V gene TRBV9, with D unresolved. The CDR3 is 16 residues long. Germline lookup yields CDR1 SGDLS and CDR2 YYNGEE. Trimming removed 0 bases at V and 2 bases at J, with 12 bases between. CDR3 bases: TGTGCCAGCAGCGTAGGCGTAGGGCAGGCTGGAAACACCATATATTTT. Amino acid sequence: CASSVGVGQAGNTIYF.

This chain links TRBV7-9 with TRBJ1-1; D possibly corresponds to TRBD1 (5 bases). Trimming shortened V by 6 bases and J by 5 bases, and 10 bases separated the two germline ends. Germline loops: CDR1 SEHNR, CDR2 FQNEAQ (reference sequence). The CDR3 runs 12 residues. The CDR3 region has the DNA TGTGCCAGCAGGGGGTCAGGGACTGAAGCTTTCTTT. Amino acids: CASRGSGTEAFF.

This clone was observed once. The genes are TRBV5-1 and TRBJ2-7; D is undetermined. Germline-derived CDR1 and CDR2 are SGHRS and YFSETQ. V was shortened by 0 bases and J by 6 bases, with 16 bases between the two germline ends. The CDR3 is 15 residues long. The CDR3 loop is CASSLDSQGSGEQYF. The CDR3 bases are TGCGCCAGCAGCTTGGACTCCCAAGGTTCCGGCGAGCAGTACTTC.

The chain is built from TRBV6-1 and TRBJ1-4; tentative D call: TRBD1 (5 bases). CDR1 is MNHNS and CDR2 is SASEGT in the germline V gene. Trimming took 1 base from V and 7 from J, leaving 16 bases between them. The CDR3 is made up of 16 amino acids. The CDR3 protein is CASSEGGGFRGEKLFF. The DNA for the CDR3 is TGTGCCAGCAGTGAAGGGGGGGGGTTTCGTGGTGAAAAACTGTTTTTT.

This chain joins TRBV12-3 or TRBV12-4 and TRBJ1-2; 9 bases are shared with TRBD1. The junction had 4 bases not matched to a gene; V was cut back by 6 bases and J by 5 bases. This CDR3 comprises 13 residues. The CDR3 loop is CASRGQGVYGYTF. In DNA, the CDR3 is TGTGCCAGCAGGGGACAGGGAGTGTATGGCTACACCTTC.

The chain is built from TRBV3-1 (or the pseudogene TRBV3-2) and TRBJ1-2; no firm D call. The CDR3 length is 14 residues. Trimming left V 1 base short and J 3 bases short, with 9 bases between. Germline-derived CDR1 and CDR2 are LGHDT and YNNKEL (reference sequence). The CDR3 loop is CASSQGGVDYGYTF. Written as DNA, the CDR3 is TGTGCCAGCAGCCAAGGGGGTGTGGACTATGGCTACACCTTC.

In this sample, this clone turned up once. The J gene is TRBJ1-1, the V gene TRBV28; D is uncertain. Germline assignment: CDR1 MDHEN and CDR2 SYDVKM. The V end lost 3 bases, the J end lost 6 bases, and 8 bases lay between the germline ends. The CDR3 totals 12 residues. Here the CDR3 reads CASSFRVSEAFF. The CDR3 nucleotides are TGTGCCAGCAGTTTTAGGGTTTCTGAAGCTTTCTTT. Based on the CDR3 plus reference TRBV28 and TRBJ1-1, the full variable domain is DVKVTQSSRYLVKRTGEKVFLECVQDMDHENMFWYRQDPGLGLRLIYFSYDVKMKEKGDIPEGYSVSREKKERFSLILESASTNQTSMYLCASSFRVSEAFFGQGTRLTVV.

The chain has TRBV12-3 or TRBV12-4 and TRBJ2-6; no clear D gene. Deletions cut 4 bases from V and 4 bases from J, with 5 bases between. This CDR3 comprises 13 residues. CDR3 coding DNA: TGTGCCAGCAGTTCGTCAGGGGCCAACGTCCTGACTTTC. Its translation is CASSSSGANVLTF.

This chain links TRBV11-2 with TRBJ2-5, with D possibly being TRBD2 (6 bases). V was pared by 6 bases and J by 5 bases, with 16 bases between. Germline V gene sequence: CDR1 SGHAT, CDR2 FQNNGV. This CDR3 has 14 amino acids. The CDR3 spells CASSYYGGLETQYF. In nucleotides, the CDR3 is TGTGCCAGCAGTTACTACGGGGGATTGGAGACCCAGTACTTC.